This TCR beta chain emerged from a study of T cells in Graves' hyperthyroidism and ophthalmopathy. As for the study in general: Staff took peripheral blood when the initial diagnosis was made, before any treatment began. Study outcomes and limitations: From stable hyperthyroidism, ophthalmopathy was set apart by a 13 V-J model. Median prediction lead before ophthalmopathy onset was about 6.5 months with the model.

V was trimmed by 5 bases and J by 8 bases, leaving 15 bases between them. CDR1 and CDR2 from the germline V gene are MDHEN and SYDVKM. This CDR3 contains 13 residues. Researchers took RNA transcripts and amplified the TCR beta CDR3 regions from them. First-round RT-PCR targeting the TCR CDR3 was performed with the HTBI primer set. TCRdb independently ran MiXCR on the multiplex PCR reads; one entry per CDR3 protein. The top ten clones hold approximately 30% of a sample with 270,000 or so distinct CDR3 sequences, less than 30% of them seen once. The blood sample was taken at first hyperthyroidism diagnosis, before any ophthalmopathy symptoms. This clonotype was seen at least ten times. The antigen remains undetermined.

This clonotype was sampled from a man between 35 and 55 years old with Graves' hyperthyroidism that later progressed to Graves' ophthalmopathy. The sequencing input was blood. The rearrangement links TRBV28 to TRBJ1-2; no clear D gene. The CDR3 DNA is TGTGCCAGCAGTCCCCCCGATCGTGCGGGCTACACCTTC. The encoded protein is CASSPPDRAGYTF.